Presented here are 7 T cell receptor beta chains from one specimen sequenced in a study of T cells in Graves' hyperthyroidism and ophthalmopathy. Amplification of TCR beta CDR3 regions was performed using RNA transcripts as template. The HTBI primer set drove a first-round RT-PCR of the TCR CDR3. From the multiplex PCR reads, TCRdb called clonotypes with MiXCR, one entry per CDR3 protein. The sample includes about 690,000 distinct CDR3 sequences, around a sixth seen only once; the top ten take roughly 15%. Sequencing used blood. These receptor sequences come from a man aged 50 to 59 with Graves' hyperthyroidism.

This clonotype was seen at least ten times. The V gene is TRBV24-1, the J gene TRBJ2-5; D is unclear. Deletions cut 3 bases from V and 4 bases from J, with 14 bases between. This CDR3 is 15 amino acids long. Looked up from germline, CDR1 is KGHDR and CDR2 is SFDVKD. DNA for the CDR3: TGTGCCACCAGTGATCCCCGGTTAAAGGGAGAGACCCAGTACTTC. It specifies CATSDPRLKGETQYF.

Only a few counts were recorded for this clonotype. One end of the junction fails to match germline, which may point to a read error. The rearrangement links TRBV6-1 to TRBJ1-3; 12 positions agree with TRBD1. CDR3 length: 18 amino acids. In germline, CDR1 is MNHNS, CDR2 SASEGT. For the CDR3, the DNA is TGTGCCAGCAGAGAAGGGACAGGGGGCCGGGAAGGCGGAAACACCATATATTTT. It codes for CASREGTGGREGGNTIYF.

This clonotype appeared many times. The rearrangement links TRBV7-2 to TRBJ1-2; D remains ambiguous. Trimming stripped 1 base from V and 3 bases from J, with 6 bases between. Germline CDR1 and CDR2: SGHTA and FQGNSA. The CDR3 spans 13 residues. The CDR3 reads CASSLDTYYGYTF. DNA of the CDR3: TGTGCCAGCAGCTTAGACACTTACTATGGCTACACCTTC.

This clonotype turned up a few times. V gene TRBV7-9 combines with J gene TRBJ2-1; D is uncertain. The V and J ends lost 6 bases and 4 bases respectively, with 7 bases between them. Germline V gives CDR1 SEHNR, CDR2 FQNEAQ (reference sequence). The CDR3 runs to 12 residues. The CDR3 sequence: CASRQSYNEQFF. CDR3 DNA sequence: TGTGCCAGCAGACAGTCATACAATGAGCAGTTCTTC.

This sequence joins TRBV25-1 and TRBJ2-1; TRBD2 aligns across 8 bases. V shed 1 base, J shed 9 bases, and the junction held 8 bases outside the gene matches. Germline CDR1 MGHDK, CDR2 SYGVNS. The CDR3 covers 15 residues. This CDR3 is CASSESSGRPIEQFF. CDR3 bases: TGTGCCAGCAGTGAATCCAGCGGGAGACCAATTGAGCAGTTCTTC.

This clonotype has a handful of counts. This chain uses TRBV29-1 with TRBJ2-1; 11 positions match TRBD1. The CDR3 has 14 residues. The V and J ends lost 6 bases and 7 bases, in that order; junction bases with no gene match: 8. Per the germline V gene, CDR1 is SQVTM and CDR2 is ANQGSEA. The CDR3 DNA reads TGCAGCGTACGGACAGGGGGCTTCGGGAATGAGCAGTTCTTC. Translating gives CSVRTGGFGNEQFF.

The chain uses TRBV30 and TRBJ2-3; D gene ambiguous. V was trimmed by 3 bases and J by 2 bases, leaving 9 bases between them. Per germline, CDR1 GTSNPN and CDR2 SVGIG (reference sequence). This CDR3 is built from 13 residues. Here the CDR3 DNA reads TGTGCCTGGAGCCTGGCACTCACAGATACGCAGTATTTT. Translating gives CAWSLALTDTQYF.